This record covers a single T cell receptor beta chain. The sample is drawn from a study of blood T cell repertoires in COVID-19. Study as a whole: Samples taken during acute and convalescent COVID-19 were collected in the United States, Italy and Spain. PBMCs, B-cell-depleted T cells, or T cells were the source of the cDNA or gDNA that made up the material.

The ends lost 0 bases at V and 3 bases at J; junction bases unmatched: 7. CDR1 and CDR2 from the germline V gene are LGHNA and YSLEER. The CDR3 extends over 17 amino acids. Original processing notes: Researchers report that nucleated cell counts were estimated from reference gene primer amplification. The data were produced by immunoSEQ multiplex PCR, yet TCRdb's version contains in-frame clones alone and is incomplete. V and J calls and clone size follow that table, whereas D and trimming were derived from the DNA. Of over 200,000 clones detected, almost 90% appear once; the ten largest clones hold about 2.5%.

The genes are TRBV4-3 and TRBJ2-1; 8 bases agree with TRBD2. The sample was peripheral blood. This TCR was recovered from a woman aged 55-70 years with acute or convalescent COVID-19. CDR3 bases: TGCGCCAGCAGCCAAGATTGGAGACTAGCGTACTACAATGAGCAGTTCTTC. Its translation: CASSQDWRLAYYNEQFF.